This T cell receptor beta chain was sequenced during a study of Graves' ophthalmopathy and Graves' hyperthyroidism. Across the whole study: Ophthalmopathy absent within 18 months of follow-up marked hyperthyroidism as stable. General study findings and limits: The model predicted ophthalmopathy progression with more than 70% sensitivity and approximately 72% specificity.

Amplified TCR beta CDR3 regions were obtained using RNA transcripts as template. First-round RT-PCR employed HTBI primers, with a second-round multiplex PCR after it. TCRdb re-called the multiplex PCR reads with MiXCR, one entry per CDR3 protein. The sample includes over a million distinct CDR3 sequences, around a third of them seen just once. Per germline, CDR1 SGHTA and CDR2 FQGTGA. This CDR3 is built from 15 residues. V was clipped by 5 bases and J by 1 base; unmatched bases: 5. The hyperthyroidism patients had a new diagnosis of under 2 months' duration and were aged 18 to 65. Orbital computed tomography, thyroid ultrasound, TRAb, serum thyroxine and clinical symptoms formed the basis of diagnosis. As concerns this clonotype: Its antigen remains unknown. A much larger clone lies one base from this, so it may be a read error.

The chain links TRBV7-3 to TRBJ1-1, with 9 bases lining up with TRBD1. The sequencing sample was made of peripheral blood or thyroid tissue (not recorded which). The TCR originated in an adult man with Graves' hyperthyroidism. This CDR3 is CASSPGQGTNTEAFF. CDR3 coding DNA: TGTGCCAGCAGCCCCGGACAGGGGACGAACACTGAAGCTTTCTTT.